The clone carrying this T cell receptor beta chain has just a few counts. Its antigen is still unknown. This CDR3 has 13 residues. V lost 0 bases to trimming and J lost 3 bases, with 6 bases between them. The germline CDR1 and CDR2 sequences are SGDLS and YYNGEE. The sample comes from a study of CD8 T cells in ankylosing spondylitis. General observations from the study: Earlier reports found some motif variants in synovial fluid and blood in reactive arthritis. One TCR beta motif, made up of under ten highly homologous variants, appeared characteristic of ankylosing spondylitis blood. Matched ankylosing spondylitis synovial fluid reportedly showed significant enrichment of disease-linked clones.

With molecular barcodes, quantitative 5'-RACE was used to make the TCR beta libraries. One entry per CDR3 protein, called by TCRdb with MiXCR from the 5' RACE reads. Of some 240,000 distinct CDR3 sequences in the sample, 24% were seen once. Sequencing used blood, either unsorted or a sorted T cell fraction (not recorded which). The origin of this receptor is a male donor with ankylosing spondylitis or in good health (not recorded which). The gene calls are TRBV9 and TRBJ1-2, with D unresolved. DNA of the CDR3: TGTGCCAGCAGCGTAGGTAGATACTATGGCTACACCTTC. Translation: CASSVGRYYGYTF.